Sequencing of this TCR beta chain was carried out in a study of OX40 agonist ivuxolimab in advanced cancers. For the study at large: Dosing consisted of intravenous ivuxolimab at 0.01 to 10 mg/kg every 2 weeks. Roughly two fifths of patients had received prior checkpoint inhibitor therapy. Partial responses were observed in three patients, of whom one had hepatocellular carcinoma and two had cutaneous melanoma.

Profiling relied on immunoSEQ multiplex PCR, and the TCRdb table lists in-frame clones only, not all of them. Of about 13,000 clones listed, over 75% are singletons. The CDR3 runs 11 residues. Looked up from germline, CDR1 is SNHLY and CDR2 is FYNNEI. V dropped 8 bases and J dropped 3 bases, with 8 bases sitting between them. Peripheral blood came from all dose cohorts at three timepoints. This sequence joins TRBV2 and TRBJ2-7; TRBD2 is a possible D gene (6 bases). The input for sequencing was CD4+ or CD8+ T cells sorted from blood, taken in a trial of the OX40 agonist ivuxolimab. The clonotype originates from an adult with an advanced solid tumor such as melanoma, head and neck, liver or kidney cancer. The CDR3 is CASHGGYEQYF. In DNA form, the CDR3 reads TGTGCCAGCCACGGGGGCTACGAGCAGTACTTC.